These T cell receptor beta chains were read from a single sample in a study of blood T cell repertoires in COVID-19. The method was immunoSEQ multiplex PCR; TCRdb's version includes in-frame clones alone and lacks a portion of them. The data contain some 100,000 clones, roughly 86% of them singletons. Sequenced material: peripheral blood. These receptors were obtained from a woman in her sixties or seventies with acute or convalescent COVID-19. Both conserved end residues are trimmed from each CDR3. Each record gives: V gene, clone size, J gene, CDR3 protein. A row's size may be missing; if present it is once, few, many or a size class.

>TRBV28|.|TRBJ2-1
ASSLWEAEQF
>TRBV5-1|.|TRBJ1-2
ASSLEGNGGYT
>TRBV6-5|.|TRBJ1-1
ASSYVGGQRTTEAF
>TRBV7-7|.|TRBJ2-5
ASTRGLAGGGGQETQY
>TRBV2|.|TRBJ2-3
ASSDQKTQY
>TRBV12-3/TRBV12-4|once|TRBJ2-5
ASSLQETQY
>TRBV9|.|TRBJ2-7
ASSVADGFGYEQY
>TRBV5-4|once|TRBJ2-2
ASSHDRNTGELF
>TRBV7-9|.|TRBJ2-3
ASSPQTGRKDTQY
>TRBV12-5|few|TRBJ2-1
ASGLGKGLAGGNEQF
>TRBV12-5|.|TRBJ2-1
ASGSGLVGNEQF
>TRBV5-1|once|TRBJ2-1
ASSILTGGSYNEQF
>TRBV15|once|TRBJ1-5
ATSTQGGFGHQPQH
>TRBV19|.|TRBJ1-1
ASSMGTGRSMNTEAF
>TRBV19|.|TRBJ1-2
ASSTHGERYHT
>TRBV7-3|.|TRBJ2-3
ASSLIAADTQY
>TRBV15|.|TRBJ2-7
ATSTFTVLAGVVKQY
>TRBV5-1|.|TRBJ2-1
ASSSSGTSGMSEQF
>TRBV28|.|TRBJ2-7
ASHGQGYEQY
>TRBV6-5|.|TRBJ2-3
ASSPEGLATDTQY
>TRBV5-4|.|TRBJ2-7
ASSPAGGPNEQY
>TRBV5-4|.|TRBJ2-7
ASSPTVQGDEQY
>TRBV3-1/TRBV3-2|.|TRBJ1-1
ASSLGSLEAF
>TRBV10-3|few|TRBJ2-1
AISEQVTVSEQF
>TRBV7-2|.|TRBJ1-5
ASSPAGPSLYSNQPQH
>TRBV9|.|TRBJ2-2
ASSVRDYGLAGAGELF
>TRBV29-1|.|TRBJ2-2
SVGQGSSGELF
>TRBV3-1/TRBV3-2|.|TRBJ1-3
ASSLREGAGNTIY
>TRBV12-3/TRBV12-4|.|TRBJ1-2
ASSPQGVYGYT